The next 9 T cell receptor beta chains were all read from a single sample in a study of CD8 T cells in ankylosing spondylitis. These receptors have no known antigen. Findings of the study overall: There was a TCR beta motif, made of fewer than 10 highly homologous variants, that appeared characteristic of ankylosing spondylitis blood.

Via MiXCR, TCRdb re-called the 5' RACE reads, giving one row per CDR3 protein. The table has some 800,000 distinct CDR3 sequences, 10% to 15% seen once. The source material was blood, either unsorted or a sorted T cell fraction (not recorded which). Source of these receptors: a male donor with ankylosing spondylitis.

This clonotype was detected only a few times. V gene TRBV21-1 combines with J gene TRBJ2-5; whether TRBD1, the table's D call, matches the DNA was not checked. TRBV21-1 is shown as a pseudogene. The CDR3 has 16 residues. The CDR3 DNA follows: TGTGCCAGCAGCAAAGGGGGGCAGGAAAATGACGAGACCCAGTACTTC. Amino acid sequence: CASSKGGQENDETQYF.

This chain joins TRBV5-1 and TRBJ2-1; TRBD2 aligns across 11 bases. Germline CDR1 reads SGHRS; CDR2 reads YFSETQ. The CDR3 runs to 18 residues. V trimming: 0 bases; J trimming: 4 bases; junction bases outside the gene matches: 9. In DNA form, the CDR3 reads TGCGCCAGCAGCTTGGTTCTAGCGGGAGGAAACCCTTACAATGAGCAGTTCTTC. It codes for CASSLVLAGGNPYNEQFF.

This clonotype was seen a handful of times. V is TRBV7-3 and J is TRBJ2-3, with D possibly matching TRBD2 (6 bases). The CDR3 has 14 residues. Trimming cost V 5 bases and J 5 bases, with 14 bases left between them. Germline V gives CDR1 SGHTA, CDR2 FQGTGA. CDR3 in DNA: TGTGCCAGCAGCGCCCAACTGGGGGGAGATACGCAGTATTTT. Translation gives CASSAQLGGDTQYF. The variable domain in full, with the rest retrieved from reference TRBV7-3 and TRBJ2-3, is GAGVSQTPSNKVTEKGKYVELRCDPISGHTALYWYRQSLGQGPEFLIYFQGTGAADDSGLPNDRFFAVRPEGSVSTLKIQRTERGDSAVYLCASSAQLGGDTQYFGPGTRLTVL.

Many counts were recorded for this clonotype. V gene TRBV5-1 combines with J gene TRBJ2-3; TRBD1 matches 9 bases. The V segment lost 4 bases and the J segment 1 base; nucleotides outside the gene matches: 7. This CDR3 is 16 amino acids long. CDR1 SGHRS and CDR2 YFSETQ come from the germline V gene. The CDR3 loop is CASSAGDRARTDTQYF. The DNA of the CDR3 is TGCGCCAGCAGCGCGGGGGACAGGGCACGCACAGATACGCAGTATTTT.

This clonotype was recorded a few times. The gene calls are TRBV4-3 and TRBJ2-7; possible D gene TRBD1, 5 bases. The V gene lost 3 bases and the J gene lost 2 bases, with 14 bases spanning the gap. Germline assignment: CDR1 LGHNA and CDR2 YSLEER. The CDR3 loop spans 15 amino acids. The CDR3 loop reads CASSQDFLGAYEQYF. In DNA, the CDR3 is TGCGCCAGCAGCCAGGATTTTCTAGGGGCCTACGAGCAGTACTTC.

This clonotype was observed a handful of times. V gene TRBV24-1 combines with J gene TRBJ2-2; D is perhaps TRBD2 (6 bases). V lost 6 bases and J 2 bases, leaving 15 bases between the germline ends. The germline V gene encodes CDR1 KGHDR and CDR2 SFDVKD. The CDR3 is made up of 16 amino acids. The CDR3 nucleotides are TGTGCCACCAGTCATGCGGGACCGAGTAACACCGGGGAGCTGTTTTTT. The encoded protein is CATSHAGPSNTGELFF.

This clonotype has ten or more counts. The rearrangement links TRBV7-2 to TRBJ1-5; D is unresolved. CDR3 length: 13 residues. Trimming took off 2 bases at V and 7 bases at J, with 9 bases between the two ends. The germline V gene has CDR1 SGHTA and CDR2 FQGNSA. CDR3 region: CASSLSGWQPQHF. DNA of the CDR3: TGTGCCAGCAGCTTATCCGGGTGGCAGCCCCAGCATTTT.

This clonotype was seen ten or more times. CDR3 loop: CAIRGTGSDNSPLHF. CDR3 in DNA: TGTGCCATCAGGGGGACAGGGTCGGATAATTCACCCCTCCACTTT. The V and J genes are TRBV10-3 and TRBJ1-6, with 9 bases lining up with TRBD1. The V and J ends lost 6 bases and 5 bases, in that order; junction bases with no gene match: 5. This CDR3 contains 15 residues. Germline V gene sequence: CDR1 ENHRY, CDR2 SYGVKD.

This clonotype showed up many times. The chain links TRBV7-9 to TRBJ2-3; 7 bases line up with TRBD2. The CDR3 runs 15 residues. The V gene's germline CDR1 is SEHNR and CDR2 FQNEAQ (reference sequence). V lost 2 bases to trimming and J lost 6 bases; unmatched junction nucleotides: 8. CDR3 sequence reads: CASSLRRETGDTQYF. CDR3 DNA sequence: TGTGCCAGCAGCTTAAGGCGGGAGACTGGGGATACGCAGTATTTT.